These 15 T cell receptor beta chains came from one sample sequenced in a study of T cells in localized non-small cell lung cancer. Sequencing was performed with immunoSEQ multiplex PCR; in TCRdb, only in-frame clones are kept and a portion is missing. The sample shows under 30,000 clones, about 86% of them seen only once. The sequences come from peripheral blood, collected before any cancer treatment. The origin of the receptors is a female donor at least 60 years old with stage I lung adenocarcinoma.

The CDR3 DNA follows: TGTGCCATCAGATATCAGGGGGCCGGTTCACCCCTCCACTTT. Its protein product is CAIRYQGAGSPLHF. The chain combines TRBV10-3 with TRBJ1-6; 8 bases agree with TRBD1. The CDR3 totals 14 residues. V lost 6 bases, J lost 9 bases, and 7 bases stayed unmatched. The germline CDR1 and CDR2 sequences are ENHRY and SYGVKD.

The rearrangement links TRBV7-9 to TRBJ1-1, with a tentative D call TRBD1 (5 bases). CDR1 and CDR2 (germline): SEHNR, FQNEAQ (reference sequence). Deletions cut 8 bases from V and 1 base from J, with 20 bases between. The CDR3 loop spans 16 amino acids. CDR3 bases: TGTGCCAGCTCGGTCGTAAGTGGCAGGGAGAACACTGAAGCTTTCTTT. Protein sequence: CASSVVSGRENTEAFF. Looking up the rest from reference TRBV7-9 and TRBJ1-1 gives the full variable domain: DTGVSQNPRHKITKRGQNVTFRCDPISEHNRLYWYRQTLGQGPEFLTYFQNEAQLEKSRLLSDRFSAERPKGSFSTLEIQRTEQGDSAMYLCASSVVSGRENTEAFFGQGTRLTVV.

J is TRBJ2-7 and V is TRBV9; the match to TRBD2 covers 7 bases. The J segment lost 6 bases and the V segment lost 0 bases, leaving 9 bases of the junction unmatched. Germline CDR1 and CDR2: SGDLS and YYNGEE. This CDR3 is built from 15 residues. DNA of the CDR3: TGTGCCAGCAGCGTAGTAGAGGGAGGGCCGGCCGAGCAGTACTTC. It specifies CASSVVEGGPAEQYF.

CDR3: CAWSVLGGSPLHF. Written as DNA, the CDR3 is TGTGCCTGGAGTGTACTTGGAGGGTCACCCCTCCACTTT. The chain joins TRBV30 to TRBJ1-6; D gene uncertain. This CDR3 is built from 13 residues. The germline gives CDR1 GTSNPN, CDR2 SVGIG (reference sequence). Trimming removed 0 bases from V and 10 bases from J, with 10 bases in between.

The genes are TRBV7-8 and TRBJ1-1; no clear D. V was cut by 5 bases and J by 0 bases, with 13 bases left in between. The CDR3 sequence is 15 residues long. The germline V gene encodes CDR1 SGHVS and CDR2 FQNEAQ. The CDR3 loop reads CASSPSNGMNTEAFF. The CDR3 DNA reads as TGTGCCAGCAGCCCCAGTAATGGGATGAACACTGAAGCTTTCTTT.

J is TRBJ1-1 and V is TRBV19; perhaps TRBD1 as D (5 bases). The CDR3 sequence is 15 residues long. Looked up from germline, CDR1 is LNHDA and CDR2 is SQIVND (reference sequence). V dropped 7 bases and J dropped 5 bases, with 20 bases sitting between them. CDR3 amino acids: CASIPFAGRGTEAFF. CDR3 DNA sequence: TGTGCCAGTATCCCCTTTGCGGGGCGCGGGACTGAAGCTTTCTTT. The entire variable domain, with the rest obtained from reference TRBV19 and TRBJ1-1, is as follows: DGGITQSPKYLFRKEGQNVTLSCEQNLNHDAMYWYRQDPGQGLRLIYYSQIVNDFQKGDIAEGYSVSREKKESFPLTVTSAQKNPTAFYLCASIPFAGRGTEAFFGQGTRLTVV.

The V call is TRBV6-5, the J call TRBJ2-7; 12 positions agree with TRBD2. The CDR3 extends over 14 amino acids. V dropped 6 bases and J dropped 4; count of bases not matched to a gene: 4. Germline CDR1 is MNHEY and CDR2 is SVGAGI. CDR3 in DNA: TGTGCCAGCAGCGGACTAGCGGGGCGGTACGAGCAGTACTTC. Protein: CASSGLAGRYEQYF.

V is TRBV7-6 and J is TRBJ2-5; possible D gene TRBD1, 6 bases. Germline V gene data show CDR1 as SGHVS and CDR2 as FNYEAQ. The CDR3 spans 13 residues. With 5 bases removed from V and 2 bases from J, the gap between germline ends came to 9 bases. The CDR3 nucleotides read TGTGCCAGCAGCCAGGGGCCTCAAGAGACCCAGTACTTC. Protein product: CASSQGPQETQYF.

This clone appeared once. The chain uses TRBV6-1 and TRBJ1-3; D uncertain. The germline gives CDR1 MNHNS, CDR2 SASEGT. This CDR3 has 18 residues. V lost 3 bases, J lost 4 bases, and 22 bases lay in between. CDR3 loop: CASSDMGGMELLGNTIYF. In DNA, the CDR3 is TGTGCCAGCAGTGATATGGGCGGAATGGAGCTTCTCGGAAACACCATATATTTT.

The DNA of the CDR3 is TGCGCCAGCAGCTTGTCCTTTCAAGAGACCCAGTACTTC. As protein: CASSLSFQETQYF. This sequence joins TRBV5-1 and TRBJ2-5; no clear D gene. This CDR3 has 13 amino acids. Germline V gene lookup returns CDR1 SGHRS and CDR2 YFSETQ. V was pared by 1 base and J by 2 bases, with 6 bases between.

CDR3 bases: TGCGCCAGCAGCCCCGGGACAGGGGGCGAAAGGAAGACCCAGTACTTC. It specifies CASSPGTGGERKTQYF. The gene calls are TRBV5-1 and TRBJ2-5, with TRBD1 identical over 12 bases. V was pared by 4 bases and J by 6 bases, with 10 bases of the junction left unmatched. From germline, CDR1 is SGHRS and CDR2 YFSETQ. The CDR3 runs to 16 residues.

The V call is TRBV5-1, the J call TRBJ2-3; possibly TRBD1 or TRBD2 for D (7 bases each). CDR3 length: 15 residues. With 7 bases removed from V and 4 bases from J, the gap between germline ends came to 19 bases. Germline values: CDR1 SGHRS, CDR2 YFSETQ. The CDR3 here is CASSQGGSSADTQYF. The CDR3 DNA is TGCGCCAGCTCTCAGGGGGGGAGCAGCGCAGATACGCAGTATTTT. The full variable domain, in which reference TRBV5-1 and TRBJ2-3 provide the parts outside the CDR3, is KAGVTQTPRYLIKTRGQQVTLSCSPISGHRSVSWYQQTPGQGLQFLFEYFSETQRNKGNFPGRFSGRQFSNSRSEMNVSTLELGDSALYLCASSQGGSSADTQYFGPGTRLTVL.

J is TRBJ1-2 and V is TRBV27; no clear D. With 4 bases removed from V and 8 bases from J, the gap between germline ends came to 14 bases. Germline CDR1 is MNHEY and CDR2 is SMNVEV (reference sequence). The CDR3 totals 13 residues. CDR3 in DNA: TGTGCCAGCAGTTCAGACTTAGGCTCCGGCTACACCTTC. Amino acid sequence: CASSSDLGSGYTF.

V and J are TRBV19 and TRBJ1-1, with TRBD1 as a possible D gene (5 bases). The CDR3 has 15 amino acids. Trimming shortened V by 6 bases and J by 1 base, and 15 bases separated the two germline ends. Germline CDR1 and CDR2: LNHDA and SQIVND (reference sequence). The DNA for the CDR3 is TGTGCCAGTAGACGACCTGGGACGGGGAACACTGAAGCTTTCTTT. As protein: CASRRPGTGNTEAFF. Full variable domain (outside the CDR3, taken from reference TRBV19 and TRBJ1-1): DGGITQSPKYLFRKEGQNVTLSCEQNLNHDAMYWYRQDPGQGLRLIYYSQIVNDFQKGDIAEGYSVSREKKESFPLTVTSAQKNPTAFYLCASRRPGTGNTEAFFGQGTRLTVV.

V gene TRBV6-5 combines with J gene TRBJ1-5; D is undetermined. The CDR3 extends over 15 amino acids. In germline, CDR1 is MNHEY, CDR2 SVGAGI. Trimming cost V 6 bases and J 0 bases, with 12 bases left between them. CDR3 DNA sequence: TGTGCCAGCAGCCGTACAGTATTTAGCAATCAGCCCCAGCATTTT. Protein product: CASSRTVFSNQPQHF.